This paragraph reports one T cell receptor beta chain. The data were taken from a study of identical twins. TCRdb independently ran MiXCR on the 5' RACE reads; one entry per CDR3 protein. The table lists more than 400,000 distinct CDR3 sequences, over 12% of them singletons. These data were also reused for a study on yellow fever vaccine responses in identical twins.

Material: CD4+ T cells sorted from blood. The clonotype was recovered from a woman between 18 and 29 years old in good health.

This CDR3 reads CASSLSHNEKLFF. As DNA, the CDR3 is TGTGCCAGCAGCCTCTCGCATAATGAAAAACTGTTTTTT. The rearrangement links TRBV3-1 to TRBJ1-4; D is uncertain. CDR1 is LGHDT and CDR2 is YNNKEL in the germline V gene (reference sequence). With 4 bases removed from V and 4 bases from J, the gap between germline ends came to 7 bases. This CDR3 region has 13 residues. Full variable domain (outside the CDR3, taken from reference TRBV3-1 and TRBJ1-4): DTAVSQTPKYLVTQMGNDKSIKCEQNLGHDTMYWYKQDSKKFLKIMFSYNNKELIINETVPNRFSPKSPDKAHLNLHINSLELGDSAVYFCASSLSHNEKLFFGSGTQLSVL.